The rows below give T cell receptor beta chains drawn from one sample of a study of cytomegalovirus exposure and HLA in healthy donors. Clones were sequenced by immunoSEQ multiplex PCR, and TCRdb holds only the in-frame ones, with some missing. In the table there are approximately 150,000 clones, 65% to 80% of which are singletons. The sample was PBMCs. The receptors stem from a male donor in good health and CMV-seronegative. Both conserved end residues are part of each CDR3. Each record gives: D gene, clone size, J gene, V gene, CDR3 DNA, CDR3 protein. D genes are given only for firm matches. For some rows the clone size is stated as once, few or many, or as a class when expanded; others skip it.

TRBD1,NA,TRBJ2-5,TRBV7-3,TGTGCCAGCAGCCGCGGGACAGGGAAGCGGGAGACCCAGTACTTC,CASSRGTGKRETQYF
TRBD1,NA,TRBJ1-1,TRBV10-3,TGTGCCATCATGGCCGGACAGGGGGCGGGTTTGGGGACTGAAGCTTTCTTT,CAIMAGQGAGLGTEAFF
TRBD1,NA,TRBJ2-1,TRBV7-8,TGTGCCAGCAGCTTGGACAGGGGAAACAATGAGCAGTTCTTC,CASSLDRGNNEQFF
NA,NA,TRBJ2-7,TRBV28,TGTGCCAGCAGTTTGGGCTATGCGGACAGAGGCTACGAGCAGTACTTC,CASSLGYADRGYEQYF
NA,few,TRBJ1-3,TRBV6-5,TGTGCCAGCAGTTCAGGGGTAAATGGAAACACCATATATTTT,CASSSGVNGNTIYF
NA,NA,TRBJ2-6,TRBV7-2,TGTGCCAGCAGCAGAGAAACCGGGACAAACTCTGGGGCCAACGTCCTGACTTTC,CASSRETGTNSGANVLTF
TRBD1,NA,TRBJ2-5,TRBV5-1,TGCGCCAGCAGCCCCGGGACAGGGGGAGAGACCCAGTACTTC,CASSPGTGGETQYF
TRBD1,NA,TRBJ1-1,TRBV15,TGTGCCACCAGCAGAGATCGGGGACAGGAAGCTTTCTTT,CATSRDRGQEAFF
TRBD1,NA,TRBJ2-7,TRBV5-1,TGCGCCAGCAGCTTGGCGACAGGGAGAGCCTACGAGCAGTACTTC,CASSLATGRAYEQYF
NA,few,TRBJ1-1,TRBV9,TGTGCCAGCAGCCGGGGGAGCGGGTACACTGAAGCTTTCTTT,CASSRGSGYTEAFF
TRBD1,NA,TRBJ1-2,TRBV6-6,TGTGCCAGCAGTTACTCCGGACAGGGGGTCGGCTACACCTTC,CASSYSGQGVGYTF
TRBD2,NA,TRBJ2-2,TRBV30,TGTGCCTGGAGGCGGGGGGGAACGAACACCGGGGAGCTGTTTTTT,CAWRRGGTNTGELFF
NA,NA,TRBJ1-3,TRBV5-1,TGCGCCAGCAAAAGCGGGGAGAGCTCTGGAAACACCATATATTTT,CASKSGESSGNTIYF
TRBD1,NA,TRBJ1-5,TRBV7-2,TGTGCCAGCAGCTCGTTGACAGGGTTGGGCAATCAGCCCCAGCATTTT,CASSSLTGLGNQPQHF
TRBD2,NA,TRBJ2-1,TRBV27,TGTGCCAGCAGTTTATTGGCGGGGGGAAATTACAATGAGCAGTTCTTC,CASSLLAGGNYNEQFF
TRBD1,NA,TRBJ1-2,TRBV29-1,TGCAGCGTCTTACAGGGGGCTAACTATGGCTACACCTTC,CSVLQGANYGYTF
NA,NA,TRBJ2-7,TRBV28,TGTGCCAGCAGTTTAAACGGTTACGAGCAGTACTTC,CASSLNGYEQYF
NA,NA,TRBJ2-2,TRBV10-3,TGTGCCATCGGGATGGACAGCTACACCGGGGAGCTGTTTTTT,CAIGMDSYTGELFF
TRBD2,NA,TRBJ2-1,TRBV5-1,TGCGCCAGCGCCTCTGGTGCGGGGGGAACCCACAATGAGCAGTTCTTC,CASASGAGGTHNEQFF
TRBD2,NA,TRBJ2-2,TRBV18,TGTGCCAGCTCACCATGGACTAGCGGGAGGGCCGTCACCGGGGAGCTGTTTTTT,CASSPWTSGRAVTGELFF
TRBD1,NA,TRBJ2-3,TRBV28,TGTGCCAGCAGTTTTAGAGGGGGCGCGTTCACAGATACGCAGTATTTT,CASSFRGGAFTDTQYF
NA,NA,TRBJ1-4,TRBV28,TGTGCCAGCAGTTTATTGGGGGCAACAGATGAAAAACTGTTTTTT,CASSLLGATDEKLFF
NA,few,TRBJ1-4,TRBV28,TGTGCCATCGCCTCGCGGGGGGCAACTAATGAAAAACTGTTTTTT,CAIASRGATNEKLFF
NA,NA,TRBJ1-5,TRBV5-1,TGCGCCAGCAGCTTCTCGGGGGAGAATCAGCCCCAGCATTTT,CASSFSGENQPQHF
TRBD1,few,TRBJ1-2,TRBV28,TGTGCCAGCAGTAAGCCGGGACAGGGAAGACCCTATGGCTACACCTTC,CASSKPGQGRPYGYTF
NA,NA,TRBJ1-1,TRBV7-3,TGTGCCAGCAGCAGTCAGGGTTCCACTGAAGCTTTCTTT,CASSSQGSTEAFF
NA,NA,TRBJ1-1,TRBV11-3,TGTGCCAGCAGCCCGCGGTGGAACACTGAAGCTTTCTTT,CASSPRWNTEAFF
NA,NA,TRBJ2-1,TRBV7-2,TGTGCCAGCAGAGCGATACGGGACTCCAACTCCTACAATGAGCAGTTCTTC,CASRAIRDSNSYNEQFF
TRBD1,NA,TRBJ1-2,TRBV9,TGTGCCAGCAGCGTCCGGGACAGGGAGGACAACTATGGCTACACCTTC,CASSVRDREDNYGYTF
NA,NA,TRBJ1-3,TRBV30,TGTGCCTGGAAGACAGTCCATAACTCTGGAAACACCATATATTTT,CAWKTVHNSGNTIYF
NA,NA,TRBJ2-1,TRBV18,TGTGCCAGCTCACCGGCAGGGGATGAGCAGTTCTTC,CASSPAGDEQFF
TRBD1,NA,TRBJ2-7,TRBV7-2,TGTGCCAGCAGGCCCGGGACAGGGATCTACGAGCAGTACTTC,CASRPGTGIYEQYF
NA,NA,TRBJ2-7,TRBV4-3,TGCGCCAGCAGCCAAGGAGGCCTCGGCTACGAGCAGTACTTC,CASSQGGLGYEQYF
TRBD1,once,TRBJ1-3,TRBV19,TGTGCCAGTAGTACCTACAGGGGGCAATCTGGAAACACCATATATTTT,CASSTYRGQSGNTIYF
NA,NA,TRBJ2-3,TRBV30,TGTGCCTGGAGTGTAGAGAGCACAGATACGCAGTATTTT,CAWSVESTDTQYF
NA,NA,TRBJ2-3,TRBV29-1,TGCACCATGAGAGGGATCGGAGGATTTAGAGATACGCAGTATTTT,CTMRGIGGFRDTQYF
NA,few,TRBJ1-5,TRBV5-1,TGCGCCAGCAGCTTGGGCGGAGGTCAGCCCCAGCATTTT,CASSLGGGQPQHF
TRBD2,few,TRBJ2-7,TRBV5-1,TGCGCCAGCAGCTTGGTAGCGGGGACTTTCTACGAGCAGTACTTC,CASSLVAGTFYEQYF
TRBD2,NA,TRBJ2-6,TRBV7-9,TGTGCCAGCAGCCCGGGACTAGCGGGGATCTCTGGGGCCAACGTCCTGACTTTC,CASSPGLAGISGANVLTF
NA,once,TRBJ1-1,TRBV5-4,TGTGCCAGCAGCTATGGGCAGGGGAGTTACACTGAAGCTTTCTTT,CASSYGQGSYTEAFF
NA,NA,TRBJ1-3,TRBV7-6,TGTGCCAGCAGCTTAGAACGTCGAGGTCTCAATCACTCTGGAAACACCATATATTTT,CASSLERRGLNHSGNTIYF
NA,NA,TRBJ1-2,TRBV5-1,TGCGCCAGCAGCCCGGGGCAGGGGAACTATGGCTACACCTTC,CASSPGQGNYGYTF
NA,NA,TRBJ2-1,TRBV7-9,TGTGCCAGCAGCCCAACGCCCGGAGCGTCCTACAATGAGCAGTTCTTC,CASSPTPGASYNEQFF
TRBD2,few,TRBJ2-7,TRBV7-2,TGTGCCAGCAGCTTAGTTTCGACTAGCGGGAGTACTGGCTACGAGCAGTACTTC,CASSLVSTSGSTGYEQYF
TRBD2,NA,TRBJ2-2,TRBV5-1,TGCGCCAGCAAGGCTAGCGGGGGGGCCACCGGGGAGCTGTTTTTT,CASKASGGATGELFF
TRBD1,NA,TRBJ2-5,TRBV7-9,TGTGCCAGCAGCTCGTGGGACAGGGAAGAGACCCAGTACTTC,CASSSWDREETQYF
NA,NA,TRBJ2-2,TRBV7-2,TGTGCCAGCAACAACAGGAACACCGGGGAGCTGTTTTTT,CASNNRNTGELFF
NA,NA,TRBJ1-2,TRBV6-1,TGTGCCAGCAGTGAAAATACAGGGCCGAACTATGGCTACACCTTC,CASSENTGPNYGYTF
TRBD1,NA,TRBJ1-1,TRBV23-1,TGCGCCAGCAGTCGACGGACAGGCTCTGGCACTGAAGCTTTCTTT,CASSRRTGSGTEAFF
NA,NA,TRBJ2-3,TRBV5-8,TGTGCCAGCAGCTTGGGGTCCGGACAACACTTAGATACGCAGTATTTT,CASSLGSGQHLDTQYF
NA,NA,TRBJ2-7,TRBV6-1,TGTGCCAGCAGTGAAGCGCGGAGCGTAACCTACGAGCAGTACTTC,CASSEARSVTYEQYF
NA,few,TRBJ1-1,TRBV5-4,TGTGCCAGCAGCTTGGGGAGATCGAGACAGCAGAACACTGAAGCTTTCTTT,CASSLGRSRQQNTEAFF